This T cell receptor beta chain stems from a study of cytomegalovirus exposure and HLA in healthy donors. The study's findings and limits: Common viral pathogens seemed to be connected with several of the most significant clusters, according to a later analysis.

This clone showed up just a few times. Its specificity is unknown. It was with 60 Vbeta and 13 Jbeta primers that the PCR ran. Some clones are missing from TCRdb's copy, which holds only in-frame ones; the method was immunoSEQ multiplex PCR. The sample has 150,000 to 200,000 clones, roughly 84% seen once. Germline-derived CDR1 and CDR2 are MNHEY and SMNVEV (reference sequence). The CDR3 has 15 residues. V gave up 5 bases and J gave up 0 bases, with 13 bases separating them. The receptor's source is a woman under 30 in good health and CMV-seronegative. The specimen was PBMCs. The chain is built from TRBV27 and TRBJ1-1; D gene uncertain. The CDR3 DNA follows: TGTGCCAGCAGTCCGTATGAGGCCATGAACACTGAAGCTTTCTTT. It translates to CASSPYEAMNTEAFF.